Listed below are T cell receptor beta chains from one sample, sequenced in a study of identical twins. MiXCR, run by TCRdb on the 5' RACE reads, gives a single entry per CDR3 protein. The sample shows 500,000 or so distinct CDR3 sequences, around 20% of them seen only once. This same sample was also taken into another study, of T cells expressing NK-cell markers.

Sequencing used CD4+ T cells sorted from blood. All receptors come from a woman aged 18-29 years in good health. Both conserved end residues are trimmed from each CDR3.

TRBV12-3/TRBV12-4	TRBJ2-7	ASSLAGGEQY
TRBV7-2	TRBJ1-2	ASSPQDRGIGYT
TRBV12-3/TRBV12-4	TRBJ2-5	ASSPRVRGETQY
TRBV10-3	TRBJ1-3	ASGASGNTIY
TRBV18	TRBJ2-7	ASSVPGQQY
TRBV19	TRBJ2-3	ASSIATGGPGTDTQY
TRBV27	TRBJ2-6	ASGPSGANVLT
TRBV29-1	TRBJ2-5	SVEGSETQY
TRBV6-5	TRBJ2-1	ASSYAAQYNEQF
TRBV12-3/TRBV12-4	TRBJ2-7	ASSRGQGVYEQY
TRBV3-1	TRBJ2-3	ASSIRDTTDTQY
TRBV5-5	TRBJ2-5	ASSNSGTAQETQY
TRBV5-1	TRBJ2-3	ASSDLMRGNTDTQY
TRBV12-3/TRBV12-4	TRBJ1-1	AITPGLMNTEAF
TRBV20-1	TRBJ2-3	SALRRGGSERTDTQY
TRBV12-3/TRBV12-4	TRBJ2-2	ASSSSSRPGELF
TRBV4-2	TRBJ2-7	ASSRTGVIQGSYEQY
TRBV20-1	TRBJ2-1	SAIGRSYNEQF
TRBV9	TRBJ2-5	ASSAKRGPQETQY
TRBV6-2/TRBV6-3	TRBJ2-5	ASSPLGDQETQY
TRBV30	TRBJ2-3	AAADGPAQY
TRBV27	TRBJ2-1	ASSQAGGLNNEQF
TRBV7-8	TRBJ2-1	ASSLGTRLYNEQF
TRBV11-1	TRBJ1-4	ASSPLDGTRRATNEKLF
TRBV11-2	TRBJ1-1	ASSQRQGAYTEAF
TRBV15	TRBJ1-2	ATSEEYRARNGYT
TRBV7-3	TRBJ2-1	ASSPGGAQYYEQF
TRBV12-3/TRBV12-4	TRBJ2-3	ASSLRQGTDTQY
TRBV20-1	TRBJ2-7	SASRSYEQY
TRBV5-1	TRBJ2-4	ASSFRGSGGIQY